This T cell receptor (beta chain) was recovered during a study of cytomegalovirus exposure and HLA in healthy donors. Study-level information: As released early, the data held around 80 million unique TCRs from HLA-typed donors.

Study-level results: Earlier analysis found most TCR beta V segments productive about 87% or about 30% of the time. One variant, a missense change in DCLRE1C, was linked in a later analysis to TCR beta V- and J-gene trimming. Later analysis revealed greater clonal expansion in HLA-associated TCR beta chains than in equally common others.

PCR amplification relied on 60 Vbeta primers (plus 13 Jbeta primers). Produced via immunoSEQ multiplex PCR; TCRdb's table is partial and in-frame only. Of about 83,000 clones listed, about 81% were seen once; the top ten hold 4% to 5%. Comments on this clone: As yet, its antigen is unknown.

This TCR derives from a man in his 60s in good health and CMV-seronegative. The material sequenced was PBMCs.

CDR3 in DNA: TGTGCCTCCCGGCCAGGGGCTAACTATGGCTACACCTTC. Amino acid sequence: CASRPGANYGYTF. The chain recombines TRBV30 with TRBJ1-2, with TRBD1 as a possible D gene (6 bases). The CDR3 totals 13 residues. V was shortened by 7 bases and J by 0 bases, with 12 bases between the two germline ends. Germline-derived CDR1 and CDR2 are GTSNPN and SVGIG (reference sequence).